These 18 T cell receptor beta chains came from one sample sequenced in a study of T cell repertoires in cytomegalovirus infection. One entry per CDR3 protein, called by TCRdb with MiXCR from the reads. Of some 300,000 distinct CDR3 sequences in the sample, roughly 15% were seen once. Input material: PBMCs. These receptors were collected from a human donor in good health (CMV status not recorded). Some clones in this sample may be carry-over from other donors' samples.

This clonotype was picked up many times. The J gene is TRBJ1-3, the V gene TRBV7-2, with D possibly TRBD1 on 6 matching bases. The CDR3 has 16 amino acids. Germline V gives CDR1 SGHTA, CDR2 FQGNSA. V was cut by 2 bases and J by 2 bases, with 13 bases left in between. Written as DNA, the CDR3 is TGTGCCAGCAGCTTAACTCCGGGGGCGCCTGGAAACACCATATATTTT. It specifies CASSLTPGAPGNTIYF.

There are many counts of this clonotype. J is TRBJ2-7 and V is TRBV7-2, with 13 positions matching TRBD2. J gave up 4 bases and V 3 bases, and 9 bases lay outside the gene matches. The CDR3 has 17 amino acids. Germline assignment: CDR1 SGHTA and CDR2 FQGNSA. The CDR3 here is CASSFSWGLAGTYEQYF. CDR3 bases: TGTGCCAGCAGCTTTTCGTGGGGACTAGCGGGGACGTACGAGCAGTACTTC. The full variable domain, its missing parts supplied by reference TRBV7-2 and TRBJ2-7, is GAGVSQSPSNKVTEKGKDVELRCDPISGHTALYWYRQSLGQGLEFLIYFQGNSAPDKSGLPSDRFSAERTGGSVSTLTIQRTQQEDSAVYLCASSFSWGLAGTYEQYFGPGTRLTVT.

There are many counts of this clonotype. CDR3 bases: TGTGCCAGCAGTTACTCTCGGACTTACGAGCAGTACTTC. It yields the protein CASSYSRTYEQYF. This chain uses TRBV6-5 with TRBJ2-7; a weak D match, TRBD2 (5 bases). The V gene lost 0 bases and the J gene lost 4 bases, with 7 bases spanning the gap. The CDR3 has 13 amino acids. CDR1 MNHEY and CDR2 SVGAGI come from the germline V gene.

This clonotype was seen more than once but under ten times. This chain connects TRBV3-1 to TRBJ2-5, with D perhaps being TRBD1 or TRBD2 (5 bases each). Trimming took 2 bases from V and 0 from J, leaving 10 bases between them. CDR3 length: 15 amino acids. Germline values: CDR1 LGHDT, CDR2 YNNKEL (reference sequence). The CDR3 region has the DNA TGTGCCAGCAGCCAACGGGGACCGTACCAAGAGACCCAGTACTTC. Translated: CASSQRGPYQETQYF.

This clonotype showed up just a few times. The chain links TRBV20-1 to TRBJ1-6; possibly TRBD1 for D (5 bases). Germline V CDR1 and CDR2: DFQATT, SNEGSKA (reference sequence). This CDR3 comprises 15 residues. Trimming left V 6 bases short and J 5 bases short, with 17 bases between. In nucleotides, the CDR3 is TGCAGTGCCGCAGGCGGGGGGGTGAATAATTCACCCCTCCACTTT. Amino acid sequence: CSAAGGGVNNSPLHF.

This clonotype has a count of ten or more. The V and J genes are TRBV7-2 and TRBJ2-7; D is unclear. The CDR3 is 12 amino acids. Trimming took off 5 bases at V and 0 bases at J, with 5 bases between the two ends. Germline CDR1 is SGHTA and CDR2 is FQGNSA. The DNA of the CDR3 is TGTGCCAGCAGCCCGAGCTCCTACGAGCAGTACTTC. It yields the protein CASSPSSYEQYF. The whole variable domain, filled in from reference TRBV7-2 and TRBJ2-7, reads GAGVSQSPSNKVTEKGKDVELRCDPISGHTALYWYRQSLGQGLEFLIYFQGNSAPDKSGLPSDRFSAERTGGSVSTLTIQRTQQEDSAVYLCASSPSSYEQYFGPGTRLTVT.

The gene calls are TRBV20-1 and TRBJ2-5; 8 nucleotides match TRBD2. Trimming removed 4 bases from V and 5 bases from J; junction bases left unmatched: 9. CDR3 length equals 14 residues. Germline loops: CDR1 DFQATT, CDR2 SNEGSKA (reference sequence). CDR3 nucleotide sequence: TGCAGTGCTAAATCGGGGGGGCCAGGGGAGACCCAGTACTTC. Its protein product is CSAKSGGPGETQYF.

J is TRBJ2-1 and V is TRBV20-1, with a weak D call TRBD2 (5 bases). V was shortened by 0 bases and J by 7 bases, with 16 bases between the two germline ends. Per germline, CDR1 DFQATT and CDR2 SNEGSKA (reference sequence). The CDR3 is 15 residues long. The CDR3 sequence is CSARDFSAPGNEQFF. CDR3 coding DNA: TGCAGTGCTAGAGATTTCTCCGCGCCGGGGAATGAGCAGTTCTTC.

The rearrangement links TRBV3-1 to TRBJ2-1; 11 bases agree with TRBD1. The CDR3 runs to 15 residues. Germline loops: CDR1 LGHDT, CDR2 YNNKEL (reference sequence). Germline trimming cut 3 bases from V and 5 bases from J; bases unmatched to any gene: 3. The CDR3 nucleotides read TGTGCCAGCAGCCATGGGACAGGGGGAAACAATGAGCAGTTCTTC. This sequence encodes CASSHGTGGNNEQFF.

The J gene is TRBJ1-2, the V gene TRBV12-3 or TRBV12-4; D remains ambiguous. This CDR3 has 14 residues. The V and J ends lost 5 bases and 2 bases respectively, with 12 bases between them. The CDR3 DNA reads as TGTGCCAGCAGTCTATTTTTGGGAAACTATGGCTACACCTTC. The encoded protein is CASSLFLGNYGYTF.

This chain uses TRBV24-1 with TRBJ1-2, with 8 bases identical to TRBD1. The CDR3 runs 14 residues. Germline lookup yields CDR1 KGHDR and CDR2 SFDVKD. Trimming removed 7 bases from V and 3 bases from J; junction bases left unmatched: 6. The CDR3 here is CATSPSDRDYGYTF. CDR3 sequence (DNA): TGTGCCACCAGCCCCTCGGACAGGGACTATGGCTACACCTTC.

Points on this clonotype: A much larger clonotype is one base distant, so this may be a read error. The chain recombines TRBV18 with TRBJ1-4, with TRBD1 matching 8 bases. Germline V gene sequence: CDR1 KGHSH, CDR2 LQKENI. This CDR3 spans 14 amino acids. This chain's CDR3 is CASSPGQANEKLIF. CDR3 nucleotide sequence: TGTGCCAGCTCACCGGGACAGGCCAATGAAAAACTGATTTTT.

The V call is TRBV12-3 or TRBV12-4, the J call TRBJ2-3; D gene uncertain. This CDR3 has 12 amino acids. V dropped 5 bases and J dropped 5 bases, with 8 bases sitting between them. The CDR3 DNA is TGTGCCAGCAGTCACACGCGAGATACGCAGTATTTT. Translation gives CASSHTRDTQYF.

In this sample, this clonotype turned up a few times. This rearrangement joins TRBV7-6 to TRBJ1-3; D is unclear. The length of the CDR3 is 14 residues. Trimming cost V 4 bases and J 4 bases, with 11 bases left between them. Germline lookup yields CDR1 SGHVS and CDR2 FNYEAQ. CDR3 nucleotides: TGTGCCAGCAGCTCCGACTCTCGAGGAAACACCATATATTTT. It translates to CASSSDSRGNTIYF.

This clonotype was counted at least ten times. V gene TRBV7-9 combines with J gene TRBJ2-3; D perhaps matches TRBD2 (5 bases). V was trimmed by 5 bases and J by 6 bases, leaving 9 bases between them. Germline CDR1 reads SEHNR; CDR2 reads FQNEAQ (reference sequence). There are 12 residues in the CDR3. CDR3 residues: CASSPSGDTQYF. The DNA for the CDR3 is TGTGCCAGCAGCCCCTCGGGGGATACGCAGTATTTT.

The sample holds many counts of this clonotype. The CDR3 is CASRPTPEDHAPYNEQFF. In nucleotides, the CDR3 is TGTGCCAGCAGACCCACCCCGGAGGACCACGCTCCCTACAATGAGCAGTTCTTC. The chain carries TRBV6-1 and TRBJ2-1; TRBD2 is a possible D gene (5 bases). This CDR3 region has 18 residues. Germline lookup yields CDR1 MNHNS and CDR2 SASEGT. V was pared by 6 bases and J by 2 bases, with 23 bases between.

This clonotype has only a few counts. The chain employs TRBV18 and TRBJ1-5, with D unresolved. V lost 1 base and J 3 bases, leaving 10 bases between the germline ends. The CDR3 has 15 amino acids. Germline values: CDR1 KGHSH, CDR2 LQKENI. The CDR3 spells CASSPRSGDNQPQHF. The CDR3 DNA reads TGTGCCAGCTCACCACGTTCAGGCGACAATCAGCCCCAGCATTTT.

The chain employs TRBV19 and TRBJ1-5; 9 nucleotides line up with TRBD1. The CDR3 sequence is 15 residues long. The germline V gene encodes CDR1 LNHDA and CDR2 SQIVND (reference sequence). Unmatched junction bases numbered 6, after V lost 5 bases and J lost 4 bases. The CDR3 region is CASSGSTGGNQPQHF. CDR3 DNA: TGTGCCAGTAGTGGGTCGACAGGGGGAAATCAGCCCCAGCATTTT.